The clone carrying this T cell receptor (beta chain) came up many times. As for time point: longitudinal time-point 2. Trimming removed 1 base at V and 5 bases at J, with 12 bases between. This CDR3 spans 15 amino acids. Germline CDR1 is SGDLS and CDR2 is YYNGEE. This sample was included in a study of neurological immune-mediated disorders. TCRdb re-derived calls from the 5' RACE reads in MiXCR, one entry per CDR3 protein. Seen here are more than 30,000 distinct CDR3 sequences, roughly an eighth observed once, and the top ten hold around 2.5%. Material: PBMCs. This TCR was sampled from a woman in her forties in good health. The rearrangement links TRBV9 to TRBJ1-4; no definite D call. The CDR3 DNA reads TGTGCCAGCAGCGTAAAACCGCAGGCAAATGAAAAACTGTTTTTT. Translation: CASSVKPQANEKLFF.